Listed below are T cell receptor beta chains from one sample, sequenced in a study of T cells expressing NK-cell markers. TCRdb reanalyzed the 5' RACE reads, giving one entry per CDR3 protein sequence and no DNA. This listing includes 500,000 to 600,000 distinct CDR3 sequences. The source material was blood T cells: a sorted CD56 or NKG2C T cell subset, CD4+ or CD8+ T cells, or bulk PBMC T cells (not recorded which). The receptor set was obtained from a man younger than 30 in good health. CDR3s include the opening cysteine and the closing phenylalanine or tryptophan. Each record gives: J gene, V gene, CDR3 protein.

j_call: TRBJ2-1; v_call: TRBV20-1; cdr3_aa: CSAPSGRRQFF
j_call: TRBJ2-1; v_call: TRBV5-6; cdr3_aa: CASSIKFRNEQFF
j_call: TRBJ1-2; v_call: TRBV20-1; cdr3_aa: CSATISDRGRSYGYTF
j_call: TRBJ2-3; v_call: TRBV18; cdr3_aa: CASSGSGRGDTQYF
j_call: TRBJ2-7; v_call: TRBV6-2/TRBV6-3; cdr3_aa: CASSPTSSASYERQYF
j_call: TRBJ2-2; v_call: TRBV12-3/TRBV12-4; cdr3_aa: CASVGPANTGELFF
j_call: TRBJ2-1; v_call: TRBV6-5; cdr3_aa: CATRFGELYNEQFF
j_call: TRBJ2-1; v_call: TRBV5-6; cdr3_aa: CASSPRPPNEQFF
j_call: TRBJ2-5; v_call: TRBV12-3/TRBV12-4; cdr3_aa: CASRPQLGTQYF
j_call: TRBJ2-1; v_call: TRBV7-8; cdr3_aa: CASRRIPRAYEQFF
j_call: TRBJ2-2; v_call: TRBV12-3/TRBV12-4; cdr3_aa: CASSPTQGAGELFF
j_call: TRBJ2-7; v_call: TRBV2; cdr3_aa: CASSEARRAYEQYF
j_call: TRBJ1-1; v_call: TRBV5-1; cdr3_aa: CASSKQGDTEAFF
j_call: TRBJ2-2; v_call: TRBV14; cdr3_aa: CASSLYGPGELFF
j_call: TRBJ2-7; v_call: TRBV5-1; cdr3_aa: CASSLDERGRSPYEQYF
j_call: TRBJ2-3; v_call: TRBV29-1; cdr3_aa: CSGIGQIPNTDTQYF
j_call: TRBJ2-1; v_call: TRBV7-6; cdr3_aa: CASSAGRVDEQFF
j_call: TRBJ2-7; v_call: TRBV6-2/TRBV6-3; cdr3_aa: CASSLSGGYYEQYF
j_call: TRBJ2-7; v_call: TRBV12-3/TRBV12-4; cdr3_aa: CASSPPGIGSYEQYF
j_call: TRBJ2-7; v_call: TRBV5-1; cdr3_aa: CASSLASGGVTYEQYF
j_call: TRBJ2-7; v_call: TRBV7-2; cdr3_aa: CASSSISTGPYEQYF
j_call: TRBJ2-6; v_call: TRBV11-1; cdr3_aa: CASRPDPGTIASGANVLTF
j_call: TRBJ2-5; v_call: TRBV6-5; cdr3_aa: CASSQPGGVQQETQYF
j_call: TRBJ2-1; v_call: TRBV6-2/TRBV6-3; cdr3_aa: CASSYSGGRYNEQFF
j_call: TRBJ1-6; v_call: TRBV6-1; cdr3_aa: CASGTVALGSYNSPLHF
j_call: TRBJ1-2; v_call: TRBV12-3/TRBV12-4; cdr3_aa: CASSLGQGFSGYTF
j_call: TRBJ2-5; v_call: TRBV20-1; cdr3_aa: CSALRTLQGVWETQYF